This T cell receptor (beta chain) came from a study of OX40 agonist ivuxolimab in advanced cancers. Across the whole study: The study treated patients with ivuxolimab, an agonistic anti-OX40 (CD134) antibody.

Patients were ineligible given autoimmune disease history or systemic immunosuppression. Peripheral blood came from all dose cohorts at three timepoints. Notes on this clone: Its antigen is not identified.

Libraries were prepared by immunoSEQ multiplex PCR; TCRdb keeps only in-frame clonotypes and omits some of them. This table has just under 65,000 clones, roughly four fifths appearing once. The CDR3 has 16 residues. CDR1 and CDR2 (germline): SGHDT, YYEEEE. V dropped 0 bases and J dropped 5 bases, with 17 bases sitting between them. Study results and limitations: Among some nonresponders, normalized T-cell clonal expansion was also low.

The clonotype was recovered from an adult with an advanced solid tumor such as melanoma, head and neck, liver or kidney cancer. The J gene is TRBJ2-5, the V gene TRBV5-6, with a tentative D call TRBD1 (7 bases). The material sequenced was CD4+ or CD8+ T cells sorted from blood, taken in a trial of the OX40 agonist ivuxolimab. The CDR3 region has the DNA TGTGCCAGCAGCTTGGCCTACGAGGGGGCGGGGGAGACCCAGTACTTC. Residues: CASSLAYEGAGETQYF.